This T cell receptor beta chain was captured in a study of blood T cell repertoires in COVID-19. Overall study context: The cDNA or gDNA used as material had been derived from T cells, B-cell-depleted T cells, or PBMCs.

The table lists this clone with a count of one. Using immunoSEQ multiplex PCR, the repertoire was profiled, and TCRdb retains in-frame clones only, with some absent. Of roughly 15,000 clones in the sample, roughly 80% were seen once. V lost 1 base and J 4 bases, leaving 10 bases between the germline ends. The CDR3 totals 14 residues. In germline, CDR1 is LGHDT, CDR2 YNNKEL (reference sequence). This rearrangement joins TRBV3-1 (or the pseudogene TRBV3-2) to TRBJ1-2; a weak D match, TRBD1 (5 bases). This TCR derives from a man between 65 and 79 years old with active or convalescent COVID-19. Material for sequencing was peripheral blood. The CDR3 is CASSQAGRGYGYTF. CDR3 in DNA: TGTGCCAGCAGCCAAGCGGGGCGGGGCTATGGCTACACCTTC.